The clone carrying this T cell receptor beta chain was detected only once. Its antigen remains unknown. The data were taken from a study of T cell repertoires in cytomegalovirus infection. Study-wide context: Public TCR beta signatures were indicative of both CMV infection and a matching HLA type. Study observations and caveats: There were carriers of CMV plus the relevant HLA, and cumulative public TCR beta family frequency identified them. HLA-C-restricted TCR beta clonotypes specific for CMV led the ex vivo response.

TCRdb re-called the reads through MiXCR, storing one row per CDR3 protein. This repertoire shows 400,000 to 600,000 distinct CDR3 sequences, approximately 42% found once; its top ten account for about 45%. Sequencing used cultured PBMCs, obtained from culture after CMV antigen stimulation. This sequence was found in a human donor in good health (CMV status not recorded). Some clones in this sample may be carry-over from other donors' samples.

This CDR3 reads CSAVGRAHYGYTF. The DNA for the CDR3 is TGCAGTGCCGTGGGCCGCGCCCACTATGGCTACACCTTC. The chain recombines TRBV20-1 with TRBJ1-2; D is uncertain. Per germline, CDR1 DFQATT and CDR2 SNEGSKA (reference sequence). The CDR3 totals 13 residues. The V and J ends lost 6 bases and 3 bases respectively, with 14 bases between them.